This entry lists 7 T cell receptor beta chains sequenced from one sample in a study of CD8+ T cells in alopecia areata. RNA was extracted and reverse transcribed into cDNA as the sequencing template. Sequenced by immunoSEQ multiplex PCR; TCRdb stores in-frame clones only, minus some. Among about 280,000 clones listed, roughly 50% were seen once. Treatment of the sample: oral pan-JAK inhibitor, 5-10 mg twice daily. This material consisted of CD4+ T cells sorted from blood, taken at week 24, from a patient treated with tofacitinib. These receptors all come from a human donor with alopecia areata.

The chain recombines TRBV30 with TRBJ1-1, with TRBD1 matching over 8 bases. This CDR3 region has 14 residues. The germline gives CDR1 GTSNPN, CDR2 SVGIG (reference sequence). V was clipped by 3 bases and J by 3 bases; unmatched bases: 6. This chain's CDR3 is CAWSMDREDTEAFF. DNA of the CDR3: TGTGCCTGGAGCATGGACAGGGAGGACACTGAAGCTTTCTTT.

The V gene is TRBV6-5, the J gene TRBJ2-5, with TRBD2 matching 14 bases. V was clipped by 8 bases and J by 2 bases; unmatched bases: 4. The germline V gene encodes CDR1 MNHEY and CDR2 SVGAGI. The CDR3 has 15 residues. Here the CDR3 reads CASSRTSGGQETQYF. The CDR3 nucleotides read TGTGCCAGCTCGCGGACTAGCGGGGGGCAAGAGACCCAGTACTTC.

The J gene is TRBJ2-1, the V gene TRBV6-5; tentative D call: TRBD2 (6 bases). Germline CDR1 is MNHEY and CDR2 is SVGAGI. Deletions cut 5 bases from V and 5 bases from J, with 10 bases between. This CDR3 region has 13 residues. As DNA, the CDR3 is TGTGCCAGCAGTAGAGGGACTCACAATGAGCAGTTCTTC. Its translation is CASSRGTHNEQFF.

About this clone: A read error is likely here: a far larger clone is one base away. The genes are TRBV5-6 and TRBJ2-2; D is unclear. Germline assignment: CDR1 SGHDT and CDR2 YYEEEE. The CDR3 totals 14 residues. The ends were cut back, 1 base at V and 1 base at J, with 5 bases in the middle. CDR3 sequence reads: CASSLTGNTGELFF. As DNA, the CDR3 is TGTGCCAGCAGCTTGACGGGGAACACCGGGGAGCTGTTTTTT.

The chain couples TRBV6-5 to TRBJ1-2; 9 nucleotides agree with TRBD1. Germline values: CDR1 MNHEY, CDR2 SVGAGI. The trim removed 5 bases at V and 6 bases at J, leaving 10 bases unmatched. The CDR3 is 15 residues long. This CDR3 is CASSPPSDRGHGYTF. The CDR3 DNA reads as TGTGCCAGCAGTCCGCCATCGGACAGGGGTCATGGCTACACCTTC.

CDR3 amino acids: CASSAGAGGSGANVLTF. DNA of the CDR3: TGTGCCAGCAGTGCGGGAGCGGGGGGCTCTGGGGCCAACGTCCTGACTTTC. The genes are TRBV2 and TRBJ2-6; 9 bases fit TRBD2. This CDR3 has 17 amino acids. The junction had 4 bases not matched to a gene; V was cut back by 4 bases and J by 0 bases. Germline values: CDR1 SNHLY, CDR2 FYNNEI.

In this sample, this clone turned up a few times. The chain employs TRBV18 and TRBJ2-7; tentatively, D is TRBD1 (5 bases). The germline CDR1 and CDR2 sequences are KGHSH and LQKENI. This CDR3 has 13 residues. V lost 8 bases, J lost 3 bases, and 14 bases lay in between. The CDR3 reads CASRGVTDYEQYF. The CDR3 region has the DNA TGTGCCAGCAGGGGTGTAACGGACTACGAGCAGTACTTC. The full variable domain, in which reference TRBV18 and TRBJ2-7 provide the parts outside the CDR3, is NAGVMQNPRHLVRRRGQEARLRCSPMKGHSHVYWYRQLPEEGLKFMVYLQKENIIDESGMPKERFSAEFPKEGPSILRIQQVVRGDSAAYFCASRGVTDYEQYFGPGTRLTVT.